The subject of this entry is one T cell receptor beta chain. The CDR3 contains 15 residues. The germline V and J ends were trimmed by 1 base and 1 base, with 7 bases remaining between them. Germline V gene lookup returns CDR1 LGHNA and CDR2 YNFKEQ. Participants reported their clinical history, and cohort assignment relied on those reports. This specimen belongs to a study of blood T cell repertoires in COVID-19. Study-wide background: PBMCs, B-cell-depleted T cells, or T cells provided the cDNA or gDNA that made up the material.

Libraries were prepared by immunoSEQ multiplex PCR; TCRdb keeps only in-frame clonotypes and omits some of them. The profile covers approximately 290,000 clones, with over 75% appearing a single time and about 4.3% taken by the ten largest. The TCR sequence derives from a woman aged 25 to 39 who had recovered from COVID-19. Sequencing was carried out using PBMCs or T cells enriched from blood (not recorded which). The chain is built from TRBV4-2 and TRBJ2-2; a possible D gene is TRBD2 (6 bases). The DNA of the CDR3 is TGTGCCAGCAGCCAAGCGGGGGAGAACACCGGGGAGCTGTTTTTT. It specifies CASSQAGENTGELFF.